Listed below are T cell receptor beta chains from one sample, sequenced in a study of blood T cell repertoires in COVID-19. Here immunoSEQ multiplex PCR was the method, and the copy in TCRdb shows in-frame clones only, minus some. The table lists 130,000 to 150,000 clones, approximately 84% of them singletons. What was sequenced was peripheral blood. The receptors come from a human donor in a cohort sampled during active COVID-19. CDR3s leave out the opening cysteine and the closing phenylalanine or tryptophan.

TRBV29-1,SASGGPQETQY
TRBV6-1,ASSEGTMNQPQH
TRBV12-3/TRBV12-4,ASSKAENTEAF
TRBV4-2,ASSQDMGTYEQY
TRBV29-1,SVDQRGGHNEQF
TRBV24-1,ATSDFTEGAKTYEQY
TRBV5-6,ASSAGWASGYT
TRBV19,ASSTQAGTDLYEQY
TRBV5-1,ASSFNGEWGYT
TRBV9,ASSPFGGDTYEQY
TRBV30,AWGGRPYEQY
TRBV9,ASSEPRDRGTLNTEAF
TRBV27,ASSLSWGQTYNEQF
TRBV27,ASSARLAGEETQY
TRBV7-9,ASSHSGGGGNEKLF
TRBV11-2,ASSLEGENTIY
TRBV7-2,ASSLNMGGGNGYT
TRBV16,ASSQSGRTNYGYT
TRBV5-5,ASSLEGGLTEAF
TRBV6-5,ASSDRGRFHEQY
TRBV3-1/TRBV3-2,ASSLGRGGNSPLH
TRBV12-3/TRBV12-4,ASSFSGTQRF